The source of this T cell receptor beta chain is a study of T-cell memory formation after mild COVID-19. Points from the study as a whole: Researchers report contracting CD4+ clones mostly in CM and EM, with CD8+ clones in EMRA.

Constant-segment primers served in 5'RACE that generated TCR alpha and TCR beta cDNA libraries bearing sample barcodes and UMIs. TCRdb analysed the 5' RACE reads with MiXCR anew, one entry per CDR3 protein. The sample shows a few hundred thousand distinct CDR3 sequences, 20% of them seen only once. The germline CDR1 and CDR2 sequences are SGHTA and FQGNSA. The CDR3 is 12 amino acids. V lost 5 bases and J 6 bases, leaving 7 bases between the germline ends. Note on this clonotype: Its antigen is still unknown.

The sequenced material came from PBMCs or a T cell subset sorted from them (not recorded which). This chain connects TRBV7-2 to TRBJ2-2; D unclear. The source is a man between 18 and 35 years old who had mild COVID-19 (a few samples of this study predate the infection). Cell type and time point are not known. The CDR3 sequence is CASSRSAGELFF. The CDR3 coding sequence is TGTGCCAGCAGCCGCAGCGCCGGGGAGCTGTTTTTT.